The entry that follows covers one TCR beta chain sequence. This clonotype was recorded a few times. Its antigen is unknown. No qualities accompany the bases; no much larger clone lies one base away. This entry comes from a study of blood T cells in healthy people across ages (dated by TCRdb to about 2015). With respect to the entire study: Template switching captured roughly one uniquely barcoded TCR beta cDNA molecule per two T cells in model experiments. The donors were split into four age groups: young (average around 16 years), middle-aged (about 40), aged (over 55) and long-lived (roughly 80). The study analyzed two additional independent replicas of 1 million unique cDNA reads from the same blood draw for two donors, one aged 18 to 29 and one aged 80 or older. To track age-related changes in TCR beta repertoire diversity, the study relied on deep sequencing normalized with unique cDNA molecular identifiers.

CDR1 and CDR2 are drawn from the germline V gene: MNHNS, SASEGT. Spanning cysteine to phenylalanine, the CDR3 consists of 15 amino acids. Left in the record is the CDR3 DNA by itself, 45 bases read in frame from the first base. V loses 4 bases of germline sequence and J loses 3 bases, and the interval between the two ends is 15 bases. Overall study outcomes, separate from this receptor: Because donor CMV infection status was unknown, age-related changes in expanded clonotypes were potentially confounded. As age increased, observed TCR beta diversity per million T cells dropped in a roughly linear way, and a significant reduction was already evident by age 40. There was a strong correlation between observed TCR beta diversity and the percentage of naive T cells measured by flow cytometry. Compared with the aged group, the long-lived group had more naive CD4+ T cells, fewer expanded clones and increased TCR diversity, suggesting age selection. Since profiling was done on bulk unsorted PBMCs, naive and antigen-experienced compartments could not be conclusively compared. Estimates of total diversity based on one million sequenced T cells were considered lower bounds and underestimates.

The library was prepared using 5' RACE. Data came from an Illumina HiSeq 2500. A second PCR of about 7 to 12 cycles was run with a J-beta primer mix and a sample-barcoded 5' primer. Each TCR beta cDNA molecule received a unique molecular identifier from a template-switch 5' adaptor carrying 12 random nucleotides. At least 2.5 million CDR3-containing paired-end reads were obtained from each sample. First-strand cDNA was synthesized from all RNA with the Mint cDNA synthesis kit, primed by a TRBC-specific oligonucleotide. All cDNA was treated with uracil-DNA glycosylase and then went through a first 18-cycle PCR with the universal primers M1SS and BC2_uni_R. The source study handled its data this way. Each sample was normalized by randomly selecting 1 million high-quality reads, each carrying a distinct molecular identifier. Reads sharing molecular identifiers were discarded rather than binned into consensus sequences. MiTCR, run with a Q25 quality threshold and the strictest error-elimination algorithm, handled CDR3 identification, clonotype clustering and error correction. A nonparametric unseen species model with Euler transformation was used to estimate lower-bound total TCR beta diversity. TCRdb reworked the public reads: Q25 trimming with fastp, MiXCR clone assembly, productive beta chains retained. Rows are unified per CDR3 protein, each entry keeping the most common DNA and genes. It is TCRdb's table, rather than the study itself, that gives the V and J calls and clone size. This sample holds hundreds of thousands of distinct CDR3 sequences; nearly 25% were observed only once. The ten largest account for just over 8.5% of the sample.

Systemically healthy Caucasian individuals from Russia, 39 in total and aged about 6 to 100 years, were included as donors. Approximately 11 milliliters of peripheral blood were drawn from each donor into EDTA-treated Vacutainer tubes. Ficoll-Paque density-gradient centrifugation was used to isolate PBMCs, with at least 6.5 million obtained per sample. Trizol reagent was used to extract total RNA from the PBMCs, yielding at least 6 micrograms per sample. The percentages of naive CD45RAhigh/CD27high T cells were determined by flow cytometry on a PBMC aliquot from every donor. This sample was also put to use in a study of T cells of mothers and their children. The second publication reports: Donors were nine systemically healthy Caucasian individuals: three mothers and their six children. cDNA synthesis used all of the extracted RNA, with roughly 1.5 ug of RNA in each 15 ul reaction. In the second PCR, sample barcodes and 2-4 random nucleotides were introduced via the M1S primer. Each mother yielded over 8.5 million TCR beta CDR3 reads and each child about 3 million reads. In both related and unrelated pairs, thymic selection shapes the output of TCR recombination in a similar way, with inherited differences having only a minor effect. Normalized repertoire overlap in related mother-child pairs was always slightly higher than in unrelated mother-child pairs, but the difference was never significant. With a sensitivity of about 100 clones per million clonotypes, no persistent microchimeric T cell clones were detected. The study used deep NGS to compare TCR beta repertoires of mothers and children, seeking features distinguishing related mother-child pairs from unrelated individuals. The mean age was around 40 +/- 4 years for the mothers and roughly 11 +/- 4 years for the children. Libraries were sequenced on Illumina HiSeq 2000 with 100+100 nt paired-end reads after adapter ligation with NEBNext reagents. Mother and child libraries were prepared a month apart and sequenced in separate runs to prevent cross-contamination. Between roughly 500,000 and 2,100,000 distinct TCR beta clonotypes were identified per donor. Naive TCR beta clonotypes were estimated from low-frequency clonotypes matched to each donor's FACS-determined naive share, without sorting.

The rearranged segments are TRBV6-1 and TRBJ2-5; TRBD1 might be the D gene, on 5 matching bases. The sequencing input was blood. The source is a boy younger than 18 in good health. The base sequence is TGTGCCAGCAGTGCCAACGGGCCAGGGAAAGAGACCCAGTACTTC. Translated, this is CASSANGPGKETQYF.